A single sample gave rise to the 10 T cell receptor beta chains below, sequenced in a study of T cell responses to AZD1222 COVID-19 vaccine. Assay used: immunoSEQ multiplex PCR; TCRdb lists only in-frame clones, some missing. This sample has 110,000 to 150,000 clones; 92% occur once, and the top ten carry approximately 2.1%. The input for sequencing was peripheral blood, taken on day 0 of AZD1222 vaccination. Source of these receptors: an adult in good health.

The V call is TRBV11-2, the J call TRBJ1-4; D not certain. Trimming stripped 3 bases from V and 8 bases from J, with 10 bases between. Germline V CDR1 and CDR2: SGHAT, FQNNGV. The CDR3 spans 13 residues. The chain's CDR3 is CASSFRLGEKLFF. The CDR3 DNA reads as TGTGCCAGCAGCTTTCGGTTGGGCGAAAAACTGTTTTTT.

The V call is TRBV9, the J call TRBJ1-4; D is unresolved. The CDR3 loop spans 14 amino acids. Germline-derived CDR1 and CDR2 are SGDLS and YYNGEE. V was clipped by 4 bases and J by 6 bases, with 13 bases between them. The CDR3 here is CASSSPGRHEKLFF. As DNA, the CDR3 is TGTGCCAGCAGCTCTCCAGGCCGACATGAAAAACTGTTTTTT.

The chain carries TRBV15 and TRBJ2-1; TRBD2 matches at 7 bases. V shed 5 bases and J 0 bases; nucleotides not matched to a gene: 7. In germline, CDR1 is LNHNV, CDR2 YYDKDF (reference sequence). The CDR3 contains 16 residues. CDR3: CATSGKRDPSYNEQFF. CDR3 coding DNA: TGTGCCACCAGCGGAAAGCGGGACCCCTCCTACAATGAGCAGTTCTTC.

The V call is TRBV5-1, the J call TRBJ1-2; TRBD1 matches at 10 bases. The CDR3 runs 16 residues. V lost 0 bases and J lost 6; bases outside the gene matches: 8. The V gene's germline CDR1 is SGHRS and CDR2 YFSETQ. The CDR3 region has the DNA TGCGCCAGCAGCTTGGAAGGTCCGGGACAGGGGAATGGCTACACCTTC. Translated: CASSLEGPGQGNGYTF.

The V gene is TRBV4-1, the J gene TRBJ1-4, with 10 bases matching TRBD1. V dropped 1 base and J dropped 3; count of bases not matched to a gene: 5. The CDR3 loop spans 17 amino acids. Germline-derived CDR1 and CDR2 are MGHRA and YSYEKL. The chain's CDR3 is CASSQVGQGTPNEKLFF. The CDR3 nucleotides read TGCGCCAGCAGCCAAGTGGGACAGGGGACTCCTAATGAAAAACTGTTTTTT.

The genes are TRBV2 and TRBJ1-1, with D unresolved. Trimming stripped 7 bases from V and 2 bases from J, with 11 bases between. Germline V CDR1 and CDR2: SNHLY, FYNNEI. This CDR3 has 13 amino acids. The CDR3 DNA reads TGTGCCAGCACTTTTCTCTCCAACACTGAAGCTTTCTTT. It is translated as CASTFLSNTEAFF.

The chain is built from TRBV5-4 and TRBJ2-7; maybe TRBD1 (6 bases). The length of the CDR3 is 14 residues. V was trimmed by 3 bases and J by 3 bases, leaving 13 bases between them. Germline V gives CDR1 SGHNT, CDR2 YYREEE (reference sequence). The DNA of the CDR3 is TGTGCCAGCAGCTCGACGACAGGAGACTACGAGCAGTACTTC. It specifies CASSSTTGDYEQYF. Variable domain in full (rest from reference TRBV5-4 and TRBJ2-7): ETGVTQSPTHLIKTRGQQVTLRCSSQSGHNTVSWYQQALGQGPQFIFQYYREEENGRGNFPPRFSGLQFPNYSSELNVNALELDDSALYLCASSSTTGDYEQYFGPGTRLTVT.

This chain joins TRBV19 and TRBJ2-5; D is perhaps TRBD1 (5 bases). Germline V CDR1 and CDR2: LNHDA, SQIVND (reference sequence). The CDR3 contains 15 residues. Deletions cut 1 base from V and 2 bases from J, with 11 bases between. In DNA form, the CDR3 reads TGTGCCAGTAGTATAGTTGCGACAGTACAAGAGACCCAGTACTTC. It encodes CASSIVATVQETQYF.

The chain carries TRBV11-2 and TRBJ1-2; possible D gene TRBD1, 5 bases. Germline V gene data show CDR1 as SGHAT and CDR2 as FQNNGV. Trimming took 6 bases from V and 5 from J, leaving 10 bases between them. This CDR3 is 12 amino acids long. The CDR3 DNA follows: TGTGCCAGCAGGCACCGGGGGTATGGCTACACCTTC. Its protein is CASRHRGYGYTF.

V usage is TRBV7-9 and J usage is TRBJ1-3; D remains ambiguous. V was trimmed by 0 bases and J by 2 bases, leaving 8 bases between them. Germline lookup yields CDR1 SEHNR and CDR2 FQNEAQ (reference sequence). This CDR3 has 15 residues. CDR3 protein: CASSLAGQAGNTIYF. The CDR3 bases are TGTGCCAGCAGCTTAGCGGGCCAGGCTGGAAACACCATATATTTT.